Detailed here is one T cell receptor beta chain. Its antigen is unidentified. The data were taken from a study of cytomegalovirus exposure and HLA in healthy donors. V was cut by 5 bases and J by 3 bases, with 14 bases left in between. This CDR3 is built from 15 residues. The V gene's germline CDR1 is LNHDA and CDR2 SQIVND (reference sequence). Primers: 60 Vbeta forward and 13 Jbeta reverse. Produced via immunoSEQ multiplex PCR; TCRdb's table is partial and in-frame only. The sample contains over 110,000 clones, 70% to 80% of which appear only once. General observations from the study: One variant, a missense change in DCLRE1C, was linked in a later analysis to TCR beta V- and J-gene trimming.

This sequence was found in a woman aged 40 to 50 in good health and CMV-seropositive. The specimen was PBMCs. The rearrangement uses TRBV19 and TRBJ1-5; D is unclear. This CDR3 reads CASSVARRDNQPQHF. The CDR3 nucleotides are TGTGCCAGTAGTGTGGCTCGACGGGACAATCAGCCCCAGCATTTT.